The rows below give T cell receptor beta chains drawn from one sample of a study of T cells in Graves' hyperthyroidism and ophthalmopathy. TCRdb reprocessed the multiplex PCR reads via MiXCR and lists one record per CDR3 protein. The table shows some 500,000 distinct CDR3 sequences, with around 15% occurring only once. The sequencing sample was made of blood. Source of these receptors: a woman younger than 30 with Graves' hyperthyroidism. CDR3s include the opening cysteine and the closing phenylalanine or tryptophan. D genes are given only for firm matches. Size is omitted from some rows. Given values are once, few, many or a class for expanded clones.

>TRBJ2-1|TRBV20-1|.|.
CSARSPVVYNEQFF
TGCAGTGCGAGGAGTCCGGTAGTATACAATGAGCAGTTCTTC
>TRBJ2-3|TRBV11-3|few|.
CASSLVAGNTDTQYF
TGTGCCAGCAGCTTAGTCGCGGGGAATACAGATACGCAGTATTTT
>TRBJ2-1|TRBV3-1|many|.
CASSLINVQGNEQFF
TGTGCCAGCAGCCTTATTAATGTACAAGGGAATGAGCAGTTCTTC
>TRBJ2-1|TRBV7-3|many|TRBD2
CASSLLVSGSGEQFF
TGTGCCAGCAGCTTATTGGTTAGCGGGAGTGGAGAGCAGTTCTTC
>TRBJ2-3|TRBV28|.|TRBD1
CASSLNRGWGTDTQYF
TGTGCCAGCAGTTTGAACAGGGGCTGGGGCACAGATACGCAGTATTTT
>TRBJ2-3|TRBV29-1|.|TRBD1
CSVEIDRVGAQYF
TGCAGCGTTGAAATCGACAGGGTCGGCGCGCAGTATTTT
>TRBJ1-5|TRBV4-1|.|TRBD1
CASSQGQSRNQPQHF
TGCGCCAGCAGCCAGGGACAGTCAAGGAATCAGCCCCAGCATTTT
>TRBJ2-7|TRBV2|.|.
CASSKRNAYEQYF
TGTGCCAGCAGTAAGCGGAACGCCTACGAGCAGTACTTC
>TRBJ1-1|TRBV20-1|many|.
CSARPGGVEAFF
TGCAGTGCTAGACCGGGGGGCGTTGAGGCTTTCTTT
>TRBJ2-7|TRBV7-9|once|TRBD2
CASSLGLAGLFGQYF
TGTGCCAGCAGCTTGGGACTAGCGGGCCTGTTTGGGCAGTACTTC
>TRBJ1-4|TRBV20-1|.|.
CSARRFMATNEKLFF
TGCAGTGCTAGGAGGTTCATGGCAACTAATGAAAAACTGTTTTTT
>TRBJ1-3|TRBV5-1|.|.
CASSFSSSGNTIYF
TGCGCCAGCAGCTTCTCCTCCTCTGGAAACACCATATATTTT
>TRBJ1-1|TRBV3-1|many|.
CASSRGGEAFF
TGTGCCAGCAGCAGGGGCGGTGAAGCTTTCTTT
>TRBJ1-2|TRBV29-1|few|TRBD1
CSVVLTGDSYTF
TGCAGCGTTGTCCTGACAGGGGACAGTTACACCTTC
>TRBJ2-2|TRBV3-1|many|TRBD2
CASSHGGRDTGELFF
TGTGCCAGCAGCCACGGCGGGAGGGACACCGGGGAGCTGTTTTTT
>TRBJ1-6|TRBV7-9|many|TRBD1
CASSGTGGSLQYNSPLHF
TGTGCCAGCAGCGGAACAGGGGGCTCCTTGCAATATAATTCACCCCTCCACTTT
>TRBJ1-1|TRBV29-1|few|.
CSVGVQGLNTEAFF
TGCAGCGTTGGAGTACAGGGACTGAACACTGAAGCTTTCTTT
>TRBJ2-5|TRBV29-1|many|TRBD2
CSVVREGTTQYF
TGCAGCGTTGTTCGGGAGGGTACGACCCAGTACTTC
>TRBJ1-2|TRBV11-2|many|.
CASSPQGGYGYTF
TGTGCCAGCAGCCCCCAGGGCGGCTATGGCTACACCTTC
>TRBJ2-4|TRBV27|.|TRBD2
CASRPILAGGPPGKNIQYF
TGTGCCAGCAGACCAATCCTAGCGGGAGGGCCCCCTGGCAAAAACATTCAGTACTTC
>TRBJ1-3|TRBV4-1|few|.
CASSQDRGGRNTIYF
TGCGCCAGCAGCCAAGATCGGGGCGGTAGAAACACCATATATTTT
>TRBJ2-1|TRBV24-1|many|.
CATSDSGTSSYNEQFF
TGTGCCACCAGTGATTCCGGCACTAGCTCCTACAATGAGCAGTTCTTC
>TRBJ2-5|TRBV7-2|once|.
CASSLGSVHETQYF
TGTGCCAGCAGCTTAGGCTCAGTCCATGAGACCCAGTACTTC
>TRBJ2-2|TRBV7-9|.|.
CASSLATGTNTGELFF
TGTGCCAGCAGCTTAGCGACAGGGACTAACACCGGGGAGCTGTTTTTT
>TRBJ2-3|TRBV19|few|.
CASSIGRGQDTQYF
TGTGCCAGTAGTATAGGCAGAGGTCAAGATACGCAGTATTTT
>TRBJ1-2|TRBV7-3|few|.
CASRTPRRRGGYTF
TGTGCCAGCAGAACCCCCCGCAGGAGGGGTGGCTACACCTTC
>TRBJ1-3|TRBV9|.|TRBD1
CASSENKGAGTLGNTIYF
TGTGCCAGCAGCGAGAACAAGGGGGCCGGGACACTGGGAAACACCATATATTTT
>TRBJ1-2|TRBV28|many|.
CASTGANYGYTF
TGTGCCAGCACAGGTGCTAACTATGGCTACACCTTC
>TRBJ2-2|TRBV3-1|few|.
CASCRRKNTGELFF
TGTGCCAGCTGTAGACGGAAGAACACCGGGGAGCTGTTTTTT
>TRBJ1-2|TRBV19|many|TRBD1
CASSPGTGRGGYTF
TGTGCCAGTAGCCCCGGGACAGGGCGTGGTGGCTACACCTTC
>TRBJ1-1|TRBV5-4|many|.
CASSRSVSGNTEAFF
TGTGCCAGCAGCCGATCGGTTTCAGGGAACACTGAAGCTTTCTTT
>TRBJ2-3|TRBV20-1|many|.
CSAVPWDKITDTQYF
TGCAGTGCGGTCCCATGGGACAAGATCACAGATACGCAGTATTTT
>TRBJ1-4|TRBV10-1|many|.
CASSESIEDGEKLFF
TGCGCCAGCAGTGAGTCGATAGAGGACGGTGAAAAACTGTTTTTT
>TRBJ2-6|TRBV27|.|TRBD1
CARSHRQGYTNVLTF
TGTGCCAGAAGTCATCGACAGGGTTATACCAACGTCCTGACTTTC
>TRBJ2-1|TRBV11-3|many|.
CASSPVGQGYNEQFF
TGTGCCAGCAGCCCAGTCGGTCAGGGATACAATGAGCAGTTCTTC
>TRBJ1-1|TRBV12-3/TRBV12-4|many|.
CASSPRFTEAFF
TGTGCCAGCAGTCCTCGGTTCACTGAAGCTTTCTTT
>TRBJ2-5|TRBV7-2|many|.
CASSLGGGSETQYF
TGTGCCAGCAGCTTGGGGGGCGGGAGTGAGACCCAGTACTTC
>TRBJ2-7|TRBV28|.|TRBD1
CASSFRTGGRYEQYF
TGTGCCAGCAGTTTCCGGACAGGGGGCCGGTACGAGCAGTACTTC
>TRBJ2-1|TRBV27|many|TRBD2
CASSPGLASNSYNEQFF
TGTGCCAGCAGCCCGGGACTAGCGTCCAACTCCTACAATGAGCAGTTCTTC
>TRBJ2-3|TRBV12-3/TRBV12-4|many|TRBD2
CASSFSGSRQYF
TGTGCCAGCAGTTTCAGCGGGAGCCGGCAGTATTTT
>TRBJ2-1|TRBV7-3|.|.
CASSSPGTPEGNEQFF
TGTGCCAGCAGCTCTCCCGGGACTCCGGAGGGGAATGAGCAGTTCTTC
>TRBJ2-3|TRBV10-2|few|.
CASRSSRPTDTQYF
TGCGCCAGCAGAAGTAGCCGCCCCACAGATACGCAGTATTTT
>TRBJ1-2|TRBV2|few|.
CASSGIRTSYGYTF
TGTGCCAGCAGTGGAATAAGGACCTCTTATGGCTACACCTTC
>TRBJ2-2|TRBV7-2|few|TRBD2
CASSSLRLAGDPNTGELFF
TGTGCCAGCAGCTCCCTCCGCCTAGCGGGAGACCCAAACACCGGGGAGCTGTTTTTT
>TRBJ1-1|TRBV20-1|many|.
CSARDKAFF
TGCAGTGCTAGAGATAAGGCTTTCTTT